One T cell receptor (beta chain) is described in this entry. CD45RO-negative, CCR7-selected cells formed the naive CD8 fraction, which excluded terminally differentiated effector memory CD45RA+ cells. This sample was taken from a study of shared clonotypes between healthy human individuals. Germline CDR1 is SEHNR and CDR2 is FQNEAQ (reference sequence). The trim removed 5 bases at V and 3 bases at J, leaving 4 bases unmatched. The CDR3 is 13 amino acids. Assay runs were performed at deep level. Repertoires were generated with immunoSEQ multiplex PCR, while TCRdb's copy carries only in-frame clones and drops some. The table includes over 2 million clones, about 95% detected once.

Sample: naive CD8+ T cells sorted from blood. V usage is TRBV7-9 and J usage is TRBJ2-7; the match to TRBD1 covers 7 bases. The clonotype originates from a man in his late teens or twenties in good health. The CDR3 bases are TGTGCCAGCAGCAACCCAGGGGGCTACGAGCAGTACTTC. It yields the protein CASSNPGGYEQYF. Together with reference TRBV7-9 and TRBJ2-7, the CDR3 gives the full variable domain: DTGVSQNPRHKITKRGQNVTFRCDPISEHNRLYWYRQTLGQGPEFLTYFQNEAQLEKSRLLSDRFSAERPKGSFSTLEIQRTEQGDSAMYLCASSNPGGYEQYFGPGTRLTVT.